The text below deals with one TCR beta chain. The data stem from a study of radiotherapy plus CTLA-4 blockade in lung cancer. V lost 5 bases and J lost 1; bases outside the gene matches: 7. Germline-derived CDR1 and CDR2 are SGHTA and FQGNSA. This CDR3 is 15 amino acids long. Libraries were prepared by immunoSEQ multiplex PCR; TCRdb keeps only in-frame clonotypes and omits some of them. The sample lists 45,000 or so clones; roughly 90% were seen once. This TCR came from a human donor with non-small cell lung cancer whose response to radiotherapy plus ipilimumab could not be evaluated. The starting material was peripheral blood, obtained from a patient treated with radiotherapy plus ipilimumab. The gene calls are TRBV7-2 and TRBJ2-5; TRBD2 aligns across 7 bases. For the CDR3, the DNA is TGTGCCAGCAGCGGCCGTACTAGCGCCCAAGAGACCCAGTACTTC. Its translation is CASSGRTSAQETQYF.